Shown below are 21 T cell receptor beta chains from a single sample sequenced in a study of T cells in severe cutaneous drug reactions. Bulk and single-cell libraries used iRepertoire multiplex PCR with TCR subtype-specific primers. Reprocessing the multiplex PCR reads, TCRdb reports a single entry for every CDR3 protein and omits DNA. This repertoire includes approximately 9,700 distinct CDR3 sequences. The donors had carbamazepine-induced Stevens-Johnson syndrome or toxic epidermal necrolysis. The sample comprised cells from a skin blister. Every receptor here comes from a human donor with Stevens-Johnson syndrome, a severe cutaneous drug reaction.

The chain combines TRBV29-1 with TRBJ2-3. Germline V lookup: CDR1 SQVTM, CDR2 ANQGSEA. This CDR3 comprises 13 residues. The CDR3 sequence: CSVIGRLTDTQYF.

V and J are TRBV29-1 and TRBJ1-1; TCRdb's D call of TRBD1 is untestable without DNA. The CDR3 length is 12 residues. CDR1 SQVTM and CDR2 ANQGSEA come from the germline V gene. CDR3 protein: CSVQRDRVVAFF.

According to its frequency, this clonotype is medium-sized. The chain has TRBV12-3 or TRBV12-4 and TRBJ1-1. CDR3 size: 11 residues. The CDR3 sequence is CASSLGTEAFF.

The chain employs TRBV29-1 and TRBJ2-1; without DNA, the TCRdb call of TRBD2 cannot be checked. CDR1 is SQVTM, CDR2 ANQGSEA, per germline. The CDR3 totals 15 residues. The CDR3 sequence: CSVEGGGLSRNEQFF.

V usage is TRBV29-1 and J usage is TRBJ2-1; TCRdb's D call, TRBD1, is unchecked because there is no DNA. CDR1 is SQVTM, CDR2 ANQGSEA, per germline. CDR3 length equals 14 residues. CDR3 loop: CSVGGDSLNNEQFF.

The rearrangement joins TRBV20-1 to TRBJ2-1; checking the TCRdb D call of TRBD2 is not possible without DNA. Per germline, CDR1 DFQATT and CDR2 SNEGSKA (reference sequence). The CDR3 contains 13 residues. CDR3 region: CSPPKTSDNEQFF.

The V gene is TRBV20-1, the J gene TRBJ2-5; TCRdb proposes TRBD1, but this gene call is untestable without DNA. This CDR3 has 13 amino acids. The V gene's germline CDR1 is DFQATT and CDR2 SNEGSKA (reference sequence). The CDR3 protein is CSARGQGQETQYF.

The chain employs TRBV29-1 and TRBJ2-1; TCRdb's D gene call, TRBD2, goes unchecked for lack of DNA. The CDR3 covers 18 residues. CDR1 and CDR2 from the germline V gene are SQVTM and ANQGSEA. The chain's CDR3 is CSVEEPFSGRAMYNEQFF.

This clonotype counts as medium-sized by frequency. The chain carries TRBV20-1 and TRBJ2-7; the TCRdb D gene call, TRBD1, has no DNA to confirm it. The CDR3 runs to 14 residues. Germline V lookup: CDR1 DFQATT, CDR2 SNEGSKA (reference sequence). CDR3 amino acids: CSASRSTDFYEQYF.

V usage is TRBV20-1 and J usage is TRBJ2-3; the TCRdb D gene call, TRBD2, has no DNA to confirm it. CDR1 is DFQATT and CDR2 is SNEGSKA in the germline V gene (reference sequence). The CDR3 runs to 15 residues. The CDR3: CSATAGTTITDTQYF.

The chain employs TRBV29-1 and TRBJ2-7; absent DNA, TCRdb's TRBD1 call cannot be checked. Germline V gene lookup returns CDR1 SQVTM and CDR2 ANQGSEA. The length of the CDR3 is 11 residues. This chain's CDR3 is CSVQGRNEQYF.

The rearrangement uses TRBV29-1 and TRBJ2-5; with no DNA, the TCRdb D assignment of TRBD1 cannot be verified. The germline gives CDR1 SQVTM, CDR2 ANQGSEA. The length of the CDR3 is 13 residues. The CDR3: CSVARGNQETQYF.

V and J are TRBV20-1 and TRBJ2-7; TCRdb's D call of TRBD2 is untestable without DNA. The CDR3 length is 14 residues. CDR1 and CDR2 from the germline V gene are DFQATT and SNEGSKA (reference sequence). CDR3 residues: CSAREAGGPGEQYF.

J is TRBJ2-7 and V is TRBV6-2 or TRBV6-3; TCRdb names TRBD2, which stays unverified in the absence of DNA. The CDR3 extends over 14 amino acids. Germline lookup yields CDR1 MNHEY and CDR2 SVGEGT. The CDR3 loop is CASSSLRGDYEQYF.

The chain employs TRBV29-1 and TRBJ2-1; TCRdb selects TRBD1, and the lack of DNA leaves this call unchecked. CDR1 is SQVTM and CDR2 is ANQGSEA in the germline V gene. The CDR3 is 13 residues long. CDR3 residues: CSVFLGQANEQFF.

This clonotype is deemed medium-sized by its frequency. This sequence joins TRBV20-1 and TRBJ2-1; TCRdb indicates TRBD1, and absent DNA this call remains unverified. CDR1 is DFQATT, CDR2 SNEGSKA, per germline (reference sequence). CDR3 length equals 17 residues. CDR3 sequence: CSAILPRVESSYNEQFF.

This sequence joins TRBV4-1 and TRBJ1-1; TCRdb reports TRBD1, a call that lacks DNA to check it against. This CDR3 comprises 15 residues. The germline V gene encodes CDR1 MGHRA and CDR2 YSYEKL. The CDR3 protein is CASSQEFRGGTEAFF.

The chain recombines TRBV20-1 with TRBJ1-6; lacking DNA, the TRBD1 call made by TCRdb goes unchecked. The CDR3 length is 17 residues. Germline V gene sequence: CDR1 DFQATT, CDR2 SNEGSKA (reference sequence). CDR3: CSARDWGEGAYNSPLHF.

This chain uses TRBV20-1 with TRBJ2-5; TCRdb indicates TRBD2, and absent DNA this call remains unverified. CDR1 is DFQATT and CDR2 is SNEGSKA in the germline V gene (reference sequence). CDR3 length equals 16 residues. The chain's CDR3 is CSATPSAGEVGETQYF.

The chain combines TRBV20-1 with TRBJ2-1; the D call from TCRdb, TRBD2, cannot be confirmed without DNA. From germline, CDR1 is DFQATT and CDR2 SNEGSKA (reference sequence). The CDR3 covers 18 residues. The CDR3 sequence is CSARDLRPSGELYNEQFF.

This clonotype registers medium-sized by frequency. V usage is TRBV20-1 and J usage is TRBJ2-1; TCRdb reports TRBD2, a call that lacks DNA to check it against. Germline assignment: CDR1 DFQATT and CDR2 SNEGSKA (reference sequence). This CDR3 is built from 16 residues. The CDR3 loop reads CSASDSGTSDYNEQFF.